This passage covers 31 T cell receptor beta chains from one sample sequenced in a study of regulatory T cells in long-lasting Graves disease. Time point in this sample: newly diagnosed GD, antithyroid drugs for less than 3 months. RNA extracted from PBMCs served as the sequencing template. Combining iRepertoire HTBI primers with Arm-PCR of CDR3 regions, the authors built TCR beta libraries. TCRdb re-analysed the multiplex PCR reads in MiXCR, keeping a single row per CDR3 protein. The sample carries more than 300,000 distinct CDR3 sequences, approximately 12% recorded once. These data also formed part of another study, on T cells in Graves' hyperthyroidism and ophthalmopathy.

The sample consisted of peripheral blood mononuclear cells (PBMCs), taken at new diagnosis, from a patient treated with antithyroid drugs. The receptors come from a woman aged 18-29 years with Graves disease.

Many counts were recorded for this clonotype. The rearrangement uses TRBV27 and TRBJ1-1; a possible D gene is TRBD1 (5 bases). CDR3 length equals 14 residues. Germline V gene lookup returns CDR1 MNHEY and CDR2 SMNVEV (reference sequence). Trimming pared 3 bases from V and 1 base from J, leaving 9 bases between. The chain's CDR3 is CASSFSRANTEAFF. CDR3 nucleotide sequence: TGTGCCAGCAGTTTTTCCAGGGCGAACACTGAAGCTTTCTTT.

This clonotype was seen repeatedly, ten times or more. The DNA of the CDR3 is TGTGCCAGCAGCTCCACGCAGACAGGGGGCGTGACCCAGTACTTC. Encoded protein: CASSSTQTGGVTQYF. V gene TRBV7-2 combines with J gene TRBJ2-5; 10 bases are a match to TRBD1. The trim removed 4 bases at V and 7 bases at J, leaving 9 bases unmatched. Germline CDR1 and CDR2: SGHTA and FQGNSA. This CDR3 has 15 residues.

This clonotype was counted many times. CDR3 nucleotide sequence: TGTGCCAGCAGTGAAGCAGGGACTAGCTCCTACAATGAGCAGTTCTTC. It yields the protein CASSEAGTSSYNEQFF. The chain couples TRBV2 to TRBJ2-1, with 8 bases that match TRBD2. The CDR3 contains 16 residues. Trimming cost V 0 bases and J 0 bases; bases outside gene matches: 1. In germline, CDR1 is SNHLY, CDR2 FYNNEI.

V is TRBV4-1 and J is TRBJ2-3; D is uncertain. V shed 2 bases and J shed 6 bases, with 12 bases lying between them. Germline assignment: CDR1 MGHRA and CDR2 YSYEKL. CDR3 length equals 14 residues. The CDR3 here is CASSQMERPDTQYF. The CDR3 nucleotides are TGCGCCAGCAGCCAAATGGAAAGACCTGATACGCAGTATTTT.

This clonotype was observed a few times. CDR3 residues: CASSLRDRATDTQYF. DNA of the CDR3: TGCGCCAGCAGCTTACGAGACAGGGCCACAGATACGCAGTATTTT. The chain uses TRBV5-1 and TRBJ2-3; 7 nucleotides line up with TRBD1. The V gene end was trimmed by 2 bases and the J gene end by 2 bases; junction bases not matched to a gene: 5. Germline V CDR1 and CDR2: SGHRS, YFSETQ. This CDR3 has 15 residues.

This clonotype was counted at least ten times. V and J are TRBV6-9 and TRBJ2-1, with 12 nucleotides matching TRBD2. The CDR3 contains 15 residues. The germline V gene encodes CDR1 MNHGY and CDR2 SVAAGI. V was pared by 3 bases and J by 7 bases, with 4 bases of the junction left unmatched. The CDR3 region has the DNA TGTGCCAGCAGTTACCGACTAGCGGGAGTGAATGAGCAGTTCTTC. Amino acid sequence: CASSYRLAGVNEQFF.

The CDR3 spells CSAREGTGATDTQYF. The CDR3 DNA follows: TGCAGTGCTAGAGAAGGGACAGGGGCCACAGATACGCAGTATTTT. The chain joins TRBV20-1 to TRBJ2-3; 10 bases match TRBD1. Germline V CDR1 and CDR2: DFQATT, SNEGSKA (reference sequence). V lost 0 bases to trimming and J lost 2 bases; unmatched junction nucleotides: 2. The CDR3 contains 15 residues.

This clonotype was found many times. The V gene is TRBV6-1, the J gene TRBJ2-2; D perhaps matches TRBD1 (6 bases). Between the trimmed V and J ends, which lost 8 bases and 2 bases, there was a span of 9 bases. CDR3 length: 13 amino acids. CDR1 is MNHNS and CDR2 is SASEGT in the germline V gene. The CDR3 DNA reads as TGTGCCAGCGAGGACAGCAACACCGGGGAGCTGTTTTTT. It specifies CASEDSNTGELFF.

Remarks on this clonotype: A much larger clone sits a single nucleotide away, making a read error possible. The J gene is TRBJ2-1, the V gene TRBV6-5, with 7 bases that match TRBD1. CDR1 and CDR2 (germline): MNHEY, SVGAGI. The CDR3 runs 17 residues. Written as DNA, the CDR3 is TGTGCCAGCAGTTCAAGAGGGGCAACAGGGGTTGACAATGGGCAGTTCTTC. Amino acid sequence: CASSSRGATGVDNGQFF.

The V gene is TRBV20-1, the J gene TRBJ2-1; 7 bases agree with TRBD2. V dropped 1 base and J dropped 4; count of bases not matched to a gene: 7. The CDR3 loop spans 15 amino acids. Germline-derived CDR1 and CDR2 are DFQATT and SNEGSKA (reference sequence). The CDR3 DNA reads as TGCAGTGCTAGAGTGGCAGCGGGACTATACAATGAGCAGTTCTTC. This encodes CSARVAAGLYNEQFF.

This clonotype was seen just once. One base away lies a much larger clone, so this may be a sequencing read error. The chain carries TRBV5-1 and TRBJ1-2, with D unresolved. Trimming left V 0 bases short and J 3 bases short, with 12 bases between. Germline assignment: CDR1 SGHRS and CDR2 YFSETQ. This CDR3 comprises 15 residues. CDR3 region: CASSLGALNDYGYTF. The CDR3 nucleotides are TGCGCCAGCAGCTTGGGAGCCCTTAATGACTATGGCTACACCTTC. Drawing the rest from reference TRBV5-1 and TRBJ1-2, the complete variable domain is KAGVTQTPRYLIKTRGQQVTLSCSPISGHRSVSWYQQTPGQGLQFLFEYFSETQRNKGNFPGRFSGRQFSNSRSEMNVSTLELGDSALYLCASSLGALNDYGYTFGSGTRLTVV.

This clonotype has a count of ten or more. This chain links TRBV12-3 or TRBV12-4 with TRBJ1-1; D possibly corresponds to TRBD1 (6 bases). Between the trimmed V and J ends, which lost 7 bases and 1 base, there was a span of 13 bases. The CDR3 consists of 14 residues. This CDR3 reads CASIPGHSNTEAFF. The CDR3 DNA reads TGTGCCAGCATTCCGGGACACTCGAACACTGAAGCTTTCTTT.

This rearrangement joins TRBV15 to TRBJ2-2; 7 nucleotides line up with TRBD1. Germline trimming cut 2 bases from V and 1 base from J; bases unmatched to any gene: 7. CDR1 is LNHNV, CDR2 YYDKDF, per germline (reference sequence). This CDR3 contains 17 residues. The CDR3, as DNA: TGTGCCACCAGCAGATCCCCACAGGGGCAGAACACCGGGGAGCTGTTTTTT. It translates to CATSRSPQGQNTGELFF.

This clonotype was detected many times. The V call is TRBV4-1, the J call TRBJ2-2; TRBD1 is a possible D gene (6 bases). The length of the CDR3 is 16 residues. Trimming left V 1 base short and J 4 bases short, with 13 bases between. CDR1 is MGHRA and CDR2 is YSYEKL in the germline V gene. The CDR3 DNA reads as TGCGCCAGCAGCCAAGCCTTACAGGGCCTCACCGGGGAGCTGTTTTTT. Its translation: CASSQALQGLTGELFF.

This clonotype occurred many times. V usage is TRBV2 and J usage is TRBJ2-1; no clear D. This CDR3 spans 13 amino acids. The germline gives CDR1 SNHLY, CDR2 FYNNEI. V dropped 8 bases and J dropped 2 bases, with 10 bases sitting between them. CDR3 in amino acids: CASVRGPYNEQFF. As DNA, the CDR3 is TGTGCCAGCGTTAGAGGACCCTACAATGAGCAGTTCTTC.

CDR3 DNA sequence: TGTGCCAGCAGGGAGCGGACTAGTCCTAAGGAGACCCAGTACTTC. This sequence encodes CASRERTSPKETQYF. This chain links TRBV6-1 with TRBJ2-5, with 7 bases that match TRBD2. Germline values: CDR1 MNHNS, CDR2 SASEGT. J gave up 5 bases and V 6 bases, and 12 bases lay outside the gene matches. The CDR3 sequence is 15 residues long.

At least ten counts were recorded for this clonotype. The CDR3 spells CASSLVPGSLHF. In nucleotides, the CDR3 is TGTGCCAGCAGCTTAGTTCCAGGGTCCCTCCACTTT. The rearrangement links TRBV7-2 to TRBJ1-6; D might be TRBD1 (5 bases). Germline CDR1 is SGHTA and CDR2 is FQGNSA. V was clipped by 1 base and J by 14 bases, with 9 bases between them. The CDR3 spans 12 residues.

This clonotype was seen ten or more times. J is TRBJ2-7 and V is TRBV3-1, with TRBD2 matching over 13 bases. The CDR3 runs 15 residues. The V and J ends lost 4 bases and 7 bases, in that order; junction bases with no gene match: 7. Germline V gene lookup returns CDR1 LGHDT and CDR2 YNNKEL (reference sequence). DNA for the CDR3: TGTGCCAGCAGCCTCCCCGGACTAGCGGGAGAGGAGCAGTACTTC. It codes for CASSLPGLAGEEQYF.

This chain links TRBV6-5 with TRBJ2-7, with 7 positions matching TRBD1. The CDR3 length is 13 residues. V trimming: 2 bases; J trimming: 7 bases; junction bases outside the gene matches: 5. CDR1 and CDR2 (germline): MNHEY, SVGAGI. The CDR3 DNA is TGTGCCAGCAGTTACAGGGGGCTGGGGGAGCAGTACTTC. Amino acid sequence: CASSYRGLGEQYF.

This clonotype was observed at least ten times. The rearrangement links TRBV9 to TRBJ1-2, with D possibly TRBD1 on 6 matching bases. The germline gives CDR1 SGDLS, CDR2 YYNGEE. Trimming took off 0 bases at V and 4 bases at J, with 10 bases between the two ends. The CDR3 is 14 residues long. The CDR3 is CASSVDGGFYGYTF. In DNA form, the CDR3 reads TGTGCCAGCAGCGTAGATGGGGGCTTCTATGGCTACACCTTC.

This chain uses TRBV20-1 with TRBJ2-3; D perhaps matches TRBD2 (6 bases). Per the germline V gene, CDR1 is DFQATT and CDR2 is SNEGSKA (reference sequence). V was shortened by 5 bases and J by 5 bases, with 20 bases between the two germline ends. The CDR3 sequence is 15 residues long. CDR3 DNA: TGCAGTGCTTCATGGGGGACTGCAAAAAGAGATACGCAGTATTTT. It yields the protein CSASWGTAKRDTQYF.

This clonotype was seen ten or more times. The chain has TRBV7-3 and TRBJ2-1; 15 bases agree with TRBD2. CDR1 and CDR2 from the germline V gene are SGHTA and FQGTGA. The V segment lost 0 bases and the J segment 8 bases; nucleotides outside the gene matches: 8. CDR3 length equals 18 residues. This chain's CDR3 is CASSLTRRTSGGADEQFF. DNA for the CDR3: TGTGCCAGCAGCTTAACGCGTAGGACTAGCGGGGGGGCGGATGAGCAGTTCTTC.

Of note for this clonotype: It may be a read error: a sequence one base away is much more abundant. The rearrangement uses TRBV19 and TRBJ2-7; D is possibly TRBD2 (6 bases). The CDR3 loop spans 13 amino acids. V gave up 10 bases and J gave up 2 bases, with 15 bases separating them. The germline CDR1 and CDR2 sequences are LNHDA and SQIVND (reference sequence). The CDR3 nucleotides are TGTGCCACATCCTCGGGACTCGCCTACGAGCAGTACGTC. Translating it yields CATSSGLAYEQYV.

The table lists this clonotype with many counts. One junction end does not reproduce the germline sequence, and a read error may be involved. This rearrangement joins TRBV2 to TRBJ2-1, with D maybe TRBD2 (7 bases). This CDR3 contains 16 residues. Germline V lookup: CDR1 SNHLY, CDR2 FYNNEI. CDR3 sequence (DNA): TGTGCCAGCAGTAAAGCGGGACATATCCCTTACAATGAGCAGTTCTTC. This gives the protein CASSKAGHIPYNEQFF.

Many counts were recorded for this clonotype. This chain links TRBV20-1 with TRBJ2-7; 7 nucleotides agree with TRBD2. V trimming: 0 bases; J trimming: 0 bases; junction bases outside the gene matches: 5. CDR1 DFQATT and CDR2 SNEGSKA come from the germline V gene (reference sequence). The CDR3 extends over 15 amino acids. The CDR3 loop is CSAREASGISYEQYF. The CDR3, as DNA: TGCAGTGCTAGAGAGGCTAGCGGAATCTCCTACGAGCAGTACTTC.

This clonotype was detected ten times or more. The chain has TRBV6-2 or TRBV6-3 and TRBJ2-1; D possibly matches TRBD1 or TRBD2 (6 bases each). Between the trimmed V and J ends, which lost 6 bases and 9 bases, there was a span of 21 bases. Germline-derived CDR1 and CDR2 are MNHEY and SVGEGT. The CDR3 has 15 amino acids. The CDR3 nucleotides read TGTGCCAGCAGCACCCGGGGGCTAGCGATCGGTGAGCAGTTCTTC. This encodes CASSTRGLAIGEQFF.

Regarding this clonotype: Its ends do not fully match the called genes, so a read error is possible. The chain employs TRBV19 and TRBJ1-1; TRBD1 is a possible D gene (6 bases). CDR3 length: 15 residues. The germline V gene encodes CDR1 LNHDA and CDR2 SQIVND (reference sequence). The CDR3 protein is CASIKARGLNAEAFF. The CDR3 DNA follows: TGTGCCAGTATTAAGGCCAGGGGCTTGAACGCTGAAGCTTTCTTT.

The chain uses TRBV4-1 and TRBJ1-5; maybe TRBD1 (6 bases). Trimming removed 8 bases from V and 2 bases from J, with 13 bases in between. The CDR3 sequence is 14 residues long. CDR1 MGHRA and CDR2 YSYEKL come from the germline V gene. The CDR3 nucleotides are TGCGCCAGCTCATACGGGGGGCGCAATCAGCCCCAGCATTTT. Translation: CASSYGGRNQPQHF.

As regards this clonotype: A much larger clonotype is one base distant, so this may be a read error. This sequence joins TRBV3-1 and TRBJ2-1; 11 nucleotides agree with TRBD2. The CDR3 has 14 residues. Germline-derived CDR1 and CDR2 are LGHDT and YNNKEL (reference sequence). J gave up 10 bases and V 4 bases, and 6 bases lay outside the gene matches. In DNA, the CDR3 is TGTGCCAGCAGCCCACTAGCGGGAGTGGGCGAGCAGTTCTTC. It encodes CASSPLAGVGEQFF.

This clonotype was seen many times. V is TRBV10-3 and J is TRBJ1-5, with a tentative D call TRBD1 (5 bases). Per the germline V gene, CDR1 is ENHRY and CDR2 is SYGVKD. Deletions cut 4 bases from V and 8 bases from J, with 12 bases between. The CDR3 sequence is 13 residues long. The DNA for the CDR3 is TGTGCCATCAGTGGACAGCCAATAGAGCCCCAGCATTTT. This translates into CAISGQPIEPQHF.

This clonotype was observed many times. The J gene is TRBJ1-3, the V gene TRBV28; D possibly corresponds to TRBD1 (6 bases). The CDR3 covers 16 residues. Looked up from germline, CDR1 is MDHEN and CDR2 is SYDVKM. V was cut by 5 bases and J by 0 bases, with 14 bases left in between. The CDR3 sequence is CASSAAQGNSGNTIYF. CDR3 DNA sequence: TGTGCCAGCAGTGCGGCTCAGGGGAACTCTGGAAACACCATATATTTT. The whole variable domain, remainder taken from reference TRBV28 and TRBJ1-3, is DVKVTQSSRYLVKRTGEKVFLECVQDMDHENMFWYRQDPGLGLRLIYFSYDVKMKEKGDIPEGYSVSREKKERFSLILESASTNQTSMYLCASSAAQGNSGNTIYFGEGSWLTVV.